The clone carrying this T cell receptor beta chain was picked up many times. The antigen is not known. This sample is drawn from a study of glioma-infiltrating T cells. Amplification of TCR alpha and beta CDR3 regions from RNA used iRepertoire nested multiplex PCR. One-step reverse transcription and amplification started from around 100-400 ng of tissue mRNA or PBMC total RNA. TCRdb recomputed calls from the multiplex PCR reads with MiXCR, one row per CDR3 protein. The sample includes about 110,000 distinct CDR3 sequences, 25% to 30% of them seen just once. This CDR3 contains 17 residues. Germline V gene lookup returns CDR1 MNHNY and CDR2 SVGAGI (reference sequence). The ends were cut back, 0 bases at V and 2 bases at J, with 17 bases in the middle. Study-wide results and limits: Tissue-blood divergence was below expectation in non-neoplastic patients, above in gliomas. Only very few CDR3 sequences appeared in both tissue and blood.

The chain has TRBV6-6 and TRBJ2-7, with a possible D match to TRBD1 (6 bases). The origin of this receptor is a human donor with low-grade glioma or glioblastoma, undergoing nonglioma brain surgery, or in good health (not recorded which). Sample: glioma tissue, nonneoplastic brain tissue, or PBMCs (not recorded which). The DNA for the CDR3 is TGTGCCAGCAGTTACTCGAGTGGGACAAGGTTTACCTACGAGCAGTACTTC. This gives the protein CASSYSSGTRFTYEQYF.